These 22 T cell receptor beta chains came from one sample sequenced in a study of T-cell reconstitution after alpha-beta-depleted transplantation in children. Researchers prepared the TCRbeta library using unique molecular identifiers, the study reports. TCRdb reanalysed the PCR reads using MiXCR and keeps one entry per CDR3 protein. The sample records 130,000 to 150,000 distinct CDR3 sequences, roughly 8.8% being singletons. Sequencing used PBMCs, mostly from graft donor cells, obtained 180 days after TCRalphabeta/CD19-depleted stem cell transplant. These receptors all come from a female patient aged 2 to 10 who had a stem cell transplant for congenital amegakaryocytic thrombocytopenia, so the T cells may come from the graft donor.

This clonotype was recorded many times. The chain has TRBV7-9 and TRBJ2-5; 7 bases align to TRBD2. V gave up 3 bases and J gave up 2 bases; unmatched junction bases: 6. The CDR3 consists of 15 residues. Per germline, CDR1 SEHNR and CDR2 FQNEAQ (reference sequence). For the CDR3, the DNA is TGTGCCAGCAGCTTCGCGGGAGTCGGTCAAGAGACCCAGTACTTC. It yields the protein CASSFAGVGQETQYF.

This chain joins TRBV7-2 and TRBJ1-5; D gene uncertain. The CDR3 extends over 13 amino acids. Germline V CDR1 and CDR2: SGHTA, FQGNSA. V lost 3 bases and J lost 4, with 7 bases in between. The CDR3: CASSLRRNQPQHF. The CDR3 coding sequence is TGTGCCAGCAGCTTGAGGAGGAATCAGCCCCAGCATTTT.

This clonotype was picked up many times. V and J are TRBV27 and TRBJ2-3; perhaps TRBD1 as D (5 bases). In germline, CDR1 is MNHEY, CDR2 SMNVEV (reference sequence). V was clipped by 6 bases and J by 5 bases, with 15 bases between them. The CDR3 is 14 residues long. CDR3 in DNA: TGTGCCAGCAGCCGACCAGGGTGGAGAGATACGCAGTATTTT. Residues: CASSRPGWRDTQYF.

This clonotype was observed many times. This chain uses TRBV20-1 with TRBJ2-3, with 13 positions matching TRBD2. CDR3 length: 15 residues. V was pared by 5 bases and J by 4 bases, with 6 bases of the junction left unmatched. The V gene's germline CDR1 is DFQATT and CDR2 SNEGSKA (reference sequence). CDR3 in DNA: TGCAGTGCTCGCGGACTAGCGGGAGACCCAGATACGCAGTATTTT. Translating it yields CSARGLAGDPDTQYF.

The chain uses TRBV2 and TRBJ1-5, with D uncertain. The CDR3 is made up of 13 amino acids. V was clipped by 4 bases and J by 7 bases, with 11 bases between them. Germline V gene lookup returns CDR1 SNHLY and CDR2 FYNNEI. The CDR3 nucleotides read TGTGCCAGCAGTGCCTTACGTGACCAGCCCCAGCATTTT. Its translation: CASSALRDQPQHF.

This clonotype was observed many times. The J gene is TRBJ1-5, the V gene TRBV28, with 8 bases matching TRBD1. From germline, CDR1 is MDHEN and CDR2 SYDVKM. The V segment lost 5 bases and the J segment 2 bases; nucleotides outside the gene matches: 5. This CDR3 comprises 15 residues. The CDR3 reads CASSPRGLGNQPQHF. The DNA for the CDR3 is TGTGCCAGCAGTCCCAGGGGGCTCGGCAATCAGCCCCAGCATTTT.

This clonotype was detected many times. This rearrangement joins TRBV5-1 to TRBJ1-6; the D is unclear. CDR1 is SGHRS, CDR2 YFSETQ, per germline. The CDR3 has 14 amino acids. Trimming took off 0 bases at V and 7 bases at J, with 8 bases between the two ends. As DNA, the CDR3 is TGCGCCAGCAGCTTGGACAGCCAGAATTCACCCCTCCACTTT. Translation: CASSLDSQNSPLHF. The complete variable domain, with remaining parts taken from reference TRBV5-1 and TRBJ1-6, reads KAGVTQTPRYLIKTRGQQVTLSCSPISGHRSVSWYQQTPGQGLQFLFEYFSETQRNKGNFPGRFSGRQFSNSRSEMNVSTLELGDSALYLCASSLDSQNSPLHFGNGTRLTVT.

This clonotype has only a few counts. This rearrangement joins TRBV20-1 to TRBJ1-5, with 9 nucleotides matching TRBD1. The length of the CDR3 is 15 residues. Germline V lookup: CDR1 DFQATT, CDR2 SNEGSKA (reference sequence). Unmatched junction bases numbered 16, after V lost 5 bases and J lost 11 bases. The CDR3 here is CSARKAGQGYQAQHF. DNA for the CDR3: TGCAGTGCTCGTAAAGCGGGACAGGGTTATCAAGCCCAGCATTTT.

This clonotype was recorded at least ten times. The chain is built from TRBV20-1 and TRBJ2-1; D is uncertain. This CDR3 contains 14 residues. From germline, CDR1 is DFQATT and CDR2 SNEGSKA (reference sequence). Trimming took off 8 bases at V and 0 bases at J, with 14 bases between the two ends. CDR3 coding DNA: TGCAGTTACTCAACTGCAAGCTCCTACAATGAGCAGTTCTTC. Protein product: CSYSTASSYNEQFF.

This clonotype appeared a single time. Given a much more abundant clone one base away, this may be a read error. The chain uses TRBV11-2 and TRBJ2-4; D not certain. The germline V gene has CDR1 SGHAT and CDR2 FQNNGV. Trimming shortened V by 4 bases and J by 3 bases, and 19 bases separated the two germline ends. The CDR3 totals 17 residues. The CDR3 here is CASSWGYLGVGKNIQYF. CDR3 in DNA: TGTGCCAGCAGCTGGGGATATCTGGGTGTCGGCAAAAACATTCAGTACTTC.

This clonotype was counted ten times or more. The J gene is TRBJ2-7, the V gene TRBV9; D gene ambiguous. CDR3 length equals 11 residues. V was trimmed by 0 bases and J by 12 bases, leaving 10 bases between them. Germline-derived CDR1 and CDR2 are SGDLS and YYNGEE. The CDR3 coding sequence is TGTGCCAGCAGCGTAGCTACAGACCCGTACTTC. Translation gives CASSVATDPYF.

V usage is TRBV5-1 and J usage is TRBJ2-7; 12 bases line up with TRBD2. This CDR3 contains 19 residues. Germline-derived CDR1 and CDR2 are SGHRS and YFSETQ. After removal of 0 bases from V and 3 bases from J, the junction contained 13 bases not matched to a gene. The CDR3 coding sequence is TGCGCCAGCAGCTTGGGACTAGCGGGAGCTTTCAAATACATCTACGAGCAGTACTTC. It codes for CASSLGLAGAFKYIYEQYF.

This clonotype was seen more than once but under ten times. The rearrangement links TRBV20-1 to TRBJ2-1, with D perhaps TRBD2 (6 bases). The germline V and J ends were trimmed by 5 bases and 9 bases, with 14 bases remaining between them. The germline gives CDR1 DFQATT, CDR2 SNEGSKA (reference sequence). CDR3 size: 12 residues. The CDR3 loop reads CSALDWGGEQFF. The CDR3 nucleotides read TGCAGTGCTCTGGACTGGGGAGGTGAGCAGTTCTTC.

This clonotype was counted ten times or more. The CDR3 loop reads CATSDSTSGYTDTQYF. In DNA form, the CDR3 reads TGTGCCACCAGTGATTCGACTAGCGGATACACAGATACGCAGTATTTT. V gene TRBV24-1 combines with J gene TRBJ2-3, with TRBD2 matching over 9 bases. From germline, CDR1 is KGHDR and CDR2 SFDVKD. The CDR3 totals 16 residues. Trimming removed 2 bases from V and 2 bases from J; junction bases left unmatched: 4.

This sequence joins TRBV7-4 and TRBJ2-5, with a possible D match to TRBD1 (6 bases). The CDR3 spans 15 residues. V lost 3 bases to trimming and J lost 2 bases, with 13 bases between them. Germline CDR1 and CDR2: SGHVT and SQSDAQ. CDR3 loop: CASSFPRGRQETQYF. CDR3 DNA sequence: TGTGCCAGCAGCTTCCCCAGGGGTCGGCAAGAGACCCAGTACTTC.

In this sample, this clonotype turned up a few times. The chain uses TRBV6-1 and TRBJ2-2; D is ambiguous. The V end lost 6 bases, the J end lost 2 bases, and 7 bases lay between the germline ends. This CDR3 contains 13 residues. Germline-derived CDR1 and CDR2 are MNHNS and SASEGT. CDR3 nucleotide sequence: TGTGCCAGCAGGCTGGTAAACACCGGGGAGCTGTTTTTT. As protein: CASRLVNTGELFF.

This clonotype was picked up many times. The chain combines TRBV20-1 with TRBJ1-5, with D unclear. Germline CDR1 is DFQATT and CDR2 is SNEGSKA (reference sequence). The V and J ends lost 3 bases and 5 bases respectively, with 11 bases between them. The CDR3 has 13 amino acids. CDR3 loop: CSASEGLDQPQHF. CDR3 DNA sequence: TGCAGTGCTAGTGAGGGTCTGGATCAGCCCCAGCATTTT.

This clonotype has a count of ten or more. J is TRBJ2-3 and V is TRBV25-1; possibly TRBD2 for D (6 bases). Germline V CDR1 and CDR2: MGHDK, SYGVNS. V was clipped by 2 bases and J by 5 bases, with 8 bases between them. The CDR3 runs 13 residues. This chain's CDR3 is CASSEGRRDTQYF. The CDR3 coding sequence is TGTGCCAGCAGTGAAGGGAGGAGAGATACGCAGTATTTT.

In this sample, this clonotype turned up a few times. V usage is TRBV6-1 and J usage is TRBJ1-5, with D perhaps matching TRBD1 (6 bases). CDR3 length: 13 residues. Looked up from germline, CDR1 is MNHNS and CDR2 is SASEGT. V gave up 6 bases and J gave up 6 bases, with 12 bases separating them. Written as DNA, the CDR3 is TGTGCCAGCAGACAGGGCCCAATTCAGCCCCAGCATTTT. It yields the protein CASRQGPIQPQHF.

V and J are TRBV7-9 and TRBJ1-1; 9 positions agree with TRBD1. The germline V gene encodes CDR1 SEHNR and CDR2 FQNEAQ (reference sequence). Trimming took 5 bases from V and 3 from J; bases not matched to a gene: 4. The CDR3 covers 14 residues. The CDR3: CASSLRQGDTEAFF. The DNA for the CDR3 is TGTGCCAGCAGCCTCCGACAGGGGGACACTGAAGCTTTCTTT.

To note about this clonotype: A much more abundant neighbour one base away suggests this may be a read error. The chain has TRBV28 and TRBJ2-3; 10 positions match TRBD1. In germline, CDR1 is MDHEN, CDR2 SYDVKM. The CDR3 length is 13 residues. The DNA for the CDR3 is TGTGCCAGCCGGGACAGGGGTCGGAATACGCACTATTTT. Protein product: CASRDRGRNTHYF. Supplemented by reference TRBV28 and TRBJ2-3, the full variable domain reads DVKVTQSSRYLVKRTGEKVFLECVQDMDHENMFWYRQDPGLGLRLIYFSYDVKMKEKGDIPEGYSVSREKKERFSLILESASTNQTSMYLCASRDRGRNTHYFGPGTRLTVL.

This clonotype was counted ten times or more. The chain combines TRBV13 with TRBJ1-1; D unresolved. The CDR3 length is 15 residues. Trimming pared 7 bases from V and 0 bases from J, leaving 15 bases between. CDR1 and CDR2 from the germline V gene are PRHDT and FYEKMQ (reference sequence). As DNA, the CDR3 is TGTGCCAGCACACCCTGGAGCGGGCTGAACACTGAAGCTTTCTTT. It specifies CASTPWSGLNTEAFF.